The clone carrying this T cell receptor (beta chain) was seen a few times. Its antigen is not known. The source of the sample is a study of cytomegalovirus exposure and HLA in healthy donors. The primer mix had 60 Vbeta and 13 Jbeta primers. Clones were sequenced by immunoSEQ multiplex PCR, and TCRdb holds only the in-frame ones, with some missing. The sample includes over 250,000 clones, around 66% of them seen just once. Study-wide points: It was approximately 150 TCR beta chains that were listed as cytomegalovirus-associated.

Trimming took 3 bases from V and 1 from J, leaving 12 bases between them. Germline V CDR1 and CDR2: SEHNR, FQNEAQ (reference sequence). The length of the CDR3 is 15 residues. The clonotype originates from a female donor in good health and CMV-seronegative. The gene calls are TRBV7-9 and TRBJ1-1; the D gene is possibly TRBD1 (5 bases). The sequencing sample was made of PBMCs. CDR3: CASSFGPTGNTEAFF. In DNA, the CDR3 is TGTGCCAGCAGCTTCGGCCCCACAGGGAACACTGAAGCTTTCTTT.